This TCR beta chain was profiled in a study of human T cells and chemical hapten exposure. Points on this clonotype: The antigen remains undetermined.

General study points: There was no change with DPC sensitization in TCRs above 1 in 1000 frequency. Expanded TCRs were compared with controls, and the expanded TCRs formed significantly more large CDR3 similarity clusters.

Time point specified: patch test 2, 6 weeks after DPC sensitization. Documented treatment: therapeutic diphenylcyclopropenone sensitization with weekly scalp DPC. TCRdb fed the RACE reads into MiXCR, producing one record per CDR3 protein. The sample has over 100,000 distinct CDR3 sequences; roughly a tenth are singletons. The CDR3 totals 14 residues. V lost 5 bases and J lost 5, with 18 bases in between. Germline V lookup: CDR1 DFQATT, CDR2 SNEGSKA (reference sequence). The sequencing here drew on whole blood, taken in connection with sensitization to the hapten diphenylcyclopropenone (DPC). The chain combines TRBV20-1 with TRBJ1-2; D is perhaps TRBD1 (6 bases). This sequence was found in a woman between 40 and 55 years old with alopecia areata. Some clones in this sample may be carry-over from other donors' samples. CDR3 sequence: CSAQDSKVGYGYTF. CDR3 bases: TGCAGTGCTCAGGACAGCAAGGTTGGGTATGGCTACACCTTC.